This entry lists 14 T cell receptor beta chains sequenced from one sample in a study of long-term antiretroviral therapy in people with HIV. Sequencing relied on immunoSEQ assay v3.0, run at survey level. TCRdb's table, derived via immunoSEQ multiplex PCR, lists solely in-frame clones and lacks some. This table has about 30,000 clones, over 90% appearing once. Material: unsorted PBMCs, obtained 6.2 years after starting antiretroviral therapy. The source of these receptors is a man aged 35 to 55 with HIV.

V gene TRBV29-1 combines with J gene TRBJ2-7; 9 positions agree with TRBD1. CDR1 is SQVTM, CDR2 ANQGSEA, per germline. The ends lost 7 bases at V and 5 bases at J; junction bases unmatched: 6. The CDR3 spans 12 residues. The CDR3 spells CSADRGGNEQYF. DNA for the CDR3: TGCAGCGCTGACAGGGGGGGCAACGAGCAGTACTTC.

This chain joins TRBV10-2 and TRBJ2-5, with TRBD2 matching over 11 bases. Per the germline V gene, CDR1 is WSHSY and CDR2 is SAAADI. J gave up 6 bases and V 2 bases, and 8 bases lay outside the gene matches. The CDR3 extends over 16 amino acids. The CDR3: CASSEERPTSGKTQYF. In DNA form, the CDR3 reads TGCGCCAGCAGTGAGGAAAGGCCGACTAGCGGGAAGACCCAGTACTTC.

The CDR3: CASSEQGNGYTF. The CDR3 nucleotides are TGTGCCAGCAGCGAACAGGGGAACGGGTACACCTTC. This chain links TRBV9 with TRBJ1-2; 7 bases are a match to TRBD1. V was pared by 3 bases and J by 11 bases, with 7 bases of the junction left unmatched. Germline CDR1 and CDR2: SGDLS and YYNGEE. This CDR3 is 12 amino acids long.

The rearrangement uses TRBV6-1 and TRBJ2-7; D ambiguous. Between the trimmed V and J ends, which lost 6 bases and 6 bases, there was a span of 12 bases. In germline, CDR1 is MNHNS, CDR2 SASEGT. The CDR3 is 12 amino acids. CDR3: CASRDLNVEQYF. In DNA, the CDR3 is TGTGCCAGCAGGGATCTGAACGTCGAGCAGTACTTC.

The chain combines TRBV28 with TRBJ2-2; D is tentatively TRBD1 or TRBD2 (5 bases each). V shed 10 bases and J shed 4 bases, with 10 bases lying between them. Germline V gene sequence: CDR1 MDHEN, CDR2 SYDVKM. This CDR3 is built from 12 residues. CDR3 DNA: TGTGCCACCAGGGAGTCCACCGGGGAGCTGTTTTTT. Its protein is CATRESTGELFF.

The CDR3 spells CASTLSRANIQYF. The DNA of the CDR3 is TGTGCCAGCACCCTCTCCAGGGCAAACATTCAGTACTTC. The rearrangement uses TRBV6-6 and TRBJ2-4; tentative D call: TRBD1 (5 bases). Trimming cost V 7 bases and J 6 bases, with 13 bases left between them. This CDR3 spans 13 amino acids. The germline CDR1 and CDR2 sequences are MNHNY and SVGAGI (reference sequence).

The rearrangement links TRBV29-1 to TRBJ1-1; 11 bases are shared with TRBD1. V gave up 7 bases and J gave up 2 bases; unmatched junction bases: 9. CDR3 size: 15 residues. Germline V gene data show CDR1 as SQVTM and CDR2 as ANQGSEA. This CDR3 is CSARGQGARNTEAFF. In DNA, the CDR3 is TGCAGCGCACGAGGACAGGGGGCGCGAAACACTGAAGCTTTCTTT.

This chain uses TRBV10-3 with TRBJ2-1; D is uncertain. Between the trimmed V and J ends, which lost 5 bases and 8 bases, there was a span of 16 bases. The CDR3 covers 14 residues. Germline V CDR1 and CDR2: ENHRY, SYGVKD. The CDR3 DNA reads as TGTGCCATCAGTTATGACGCCCCTGGGGATGAGCAGTTCTTC. It translates to CAISYDAPGDEQFF.

V and J are TRBV4-3 and TRBJ1-4, with D uncertain. Between the trimmed V and J ends, which lost 0 bases and 5 bases, there was a span of 7 bases. Germline CDR1 LGHNA, CDR2 YSLEER. The CDR3 is 14 residues long. The CDR3 protein is CASSQDWENEKLFF. In DNA form, the CDR3 reads TGCGCCAGCAGCCAAGATTGGGAGAATGAAAAACTGTTTTTT.

The chain employs TRBV7-9 and TRBJ1-1; TRBD1 agrees at 9 bases. This CDR3 has 15 amino acids. Germline assignment: CDR1 SEHNR and CDR2 FQNEAQ (reference sequence). V gave up 3 bases and J gave up 4 bases; unmatched junction bases: 6. CDR3 bases: TGTGCCAGCAGCTTGGGGGACAGGGTGGGCACTGAAGCTTTCTTT. This codes for CASSLGDRVGTEAFF.

The chain employs TRBV7-2 and TRBJ2-2; 8 positions match TRBD2. This CDR3 contains 17 residues. Trimming removed 5 bases from V and 1 base from J; junction bases left unmatched: 9. Germline V gene sequence: CDR1 SGHTA, CDR2 FQGNSA. The DNA for the CDR3 is TGTGCCAGCAGCCTAGACGCGGGGGGACAGAACACCGGGGAGCTGTTTTTT. Its protein is CASSLDAGGQNTGELFF.

The J gene is TRBJ2-5, the V gene TRBV19; 10 nucleotides align to TRBD1. Trimming cost V 6 bases and J 1 base; bases outside gene matches: 5. Germline V lookup: CDR1 LNHDA, CDR2 SQIVND (reference sequence). This CDR3 region has 15 residues. CDR3 amino acids: CASSIRQGAQETQYF. The CDR3 DNA reads TGTGCCAGTAGCATAAGACAGGGGGCCCAAGAGACCCAGTACTTC. Complete variable domain (other parts from reference TRBV19 and TRBJ2-5): DGGITQSPKYLFRKEGQNVTLSCEQNLNHDAMYWYRQDPGQGLRLIYYSQIVNDFQKGDIAEGYSVSREKKESFPLTVTSAQKNPTAFYLCASSIRQGAQETQYFGPGTRLLVL.

The chain is built from TRBV18 and TRBJ2-2, with 8 bases lining up with TRBD1. CDR1 and CDR2 (germline): KGHSH, LQKENI. J gave up 10 bases and V 4 bases, and 8 bases lay outside the gene matches. The CDR3 totals 14 residues. The CDR3 loop reads CASSQDRAPEELFF. The CDR3 DNA is TGTGCCAGCTCACAGGACAGGGCTCCCGAGGAGCTGTTTTTT.

The V call is TRBV6-5, the J call TRBJ2-1; weak D call: TRBD2 (6 bases). The CDR3 runs 13 residues. Deletions cut 5 bases from V and 9 bases from J, with 14 bases between. The V gene's germline CDR1 is MNHEY and CDR2 SVGAGI. This CDR3 reads CASSGGLAREQFF. The CDR3 DNA reads as TGTGCCAGCAGTGGGGGGTTGGCGCGTGAGCAGTTCTTC.